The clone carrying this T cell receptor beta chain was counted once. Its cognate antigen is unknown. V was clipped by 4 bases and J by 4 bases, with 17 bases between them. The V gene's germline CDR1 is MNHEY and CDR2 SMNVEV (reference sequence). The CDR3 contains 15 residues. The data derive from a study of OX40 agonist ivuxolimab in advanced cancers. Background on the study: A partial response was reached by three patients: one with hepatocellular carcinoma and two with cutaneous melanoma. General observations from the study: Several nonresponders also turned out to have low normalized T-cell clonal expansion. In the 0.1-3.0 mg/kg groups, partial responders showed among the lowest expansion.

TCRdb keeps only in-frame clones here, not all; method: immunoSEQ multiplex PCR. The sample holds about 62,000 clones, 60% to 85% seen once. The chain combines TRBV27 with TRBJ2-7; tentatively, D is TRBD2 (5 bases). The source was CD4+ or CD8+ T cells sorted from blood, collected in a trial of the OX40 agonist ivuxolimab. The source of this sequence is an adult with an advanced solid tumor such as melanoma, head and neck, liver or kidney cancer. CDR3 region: CASSSRLSTKYEQYF. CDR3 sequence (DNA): TGTGCCAGCAGTTCCCGACTATCGACAAAATACGAGCAGTACTTC.